This T cell receptor (beta chain) originates from a study of T-cell memory formation after mild COVID-19. General study points: Within pre-infection memory, some responding clones were found, suggesting cross-reactive memory joined. Whether day 37 second-wave clones are SARS-CoV-2-specific was not confirmed.

Trimming shortened V by 9 bases and J by 0 bases, and 12 bases separated the two germline ends. CDR3 length: 14 amino acids. The germline gives CDR1 LNHDA, CDR2 SQIVND (reference sequence). cDNA libraries for TCR alpha and TCR beta, carrying sample barcodes and UMIs, came from 5'RACE with constant-segment primers. MiXCR, run by TCRdb on the 5' RACE reads, gives a single entry per CDR3 protein. The sample consists of a few hundred thousand distinct CDR3 sequences, around 27% of them appearing once. This clonotype has only one observation. The antigen remains unidentified. The rearrangement joins TRBV19 to TRBJ2-1, with D uncertain. Sequencing was done on a sample of PBMCs or a T cell subset sorted from them (not recorded which). This TCR was recovered from an adult woman who had mild COVID-19 (a few samples of this study predate the infection). Cell type and time point are not known. The CDR3, as DNA: TGTGCCAGCAAAAGAGAATACTCCTACAATGAGCAGTTCTTC. It codes for CASKREYSYNEQFF.